The 13 T cell receptor beta chains listed next were all sequenced from one sample in a study of cytomegalovirus exposure and HLA in healthy donors. The PCR used 60 Vbeta and 13 Jbeta primers. Clones were sequenced by immunoSEQ multiplex PCR, and TCRdb holds only the in-frame ones, with some missing. The data contain around 87,000 clones, roughly 70% of them singletons. What was sequenced was PBMCs. All receptors come from a man aged 35 to 55 in good health and CMV-seronegative.

The gene calls are TRBV4-2 and TRBJ2-7, with 7 bases lining up with TRBD1. From germline, CDR1 is LGHNA and CDR2 YNFKEQ. This CDR3 has 15 amino acids. Unmatched junction bases numbered 6, after V lost 4 bases and J lost 0 bases. CDR3 DNA sequence: TGTGCCAGCAGCCCCTTGGGACAGACCTCCTACGAGCAGTACTTC. Translating gives CASSPLGQTSYEQYF.

This clone was seen only a few times. V gene TRBV6-4 combines with J gene TRBJ1-2; TRBD1 is a possible D gene (6 bases). CDR1 and CDR2 from the germline V gene are MRHNA and SNTAGT. V gave up 5 bases and J gave up 4 bases, with 11 bases separating them. This CDR3 region has 13 residues. The DNA for the CDR3 is TGTGCCAGCAGTTCCGGGACAAGCTATGGCTACACCTTC. Translating it yields CASSSGTSYGYTF.

The chain links TRBV9 to TRBJ1-3; possibly TRBD1 for D (6 bases). V shed 4 bases and J shed 3 bases, with 14 bases lying between them. The CDR3 runs to 15 residues. The germline V gene has CDR1 SGDLS and CDR2 YYNGEE. This chain's CDR3 is CASSSEGVFGNTIYF. The CDR3 bases are TGTGCCAGCAGCTCAGAGGGGGTCTTTGGAAACACCATATATTTT.

This chain connects TRBV6-5 to TRBJ1-1; a possible D gene is TRBD1 (6 bases). From germline, CDR1 is MNHEY and CDR2 SVGAGI. The length of the CDR3 is 11 residues. With 7 bases removed from V and 8 bases from J, the gap between germline ends came to 11 bases. The CDR3 bases are TGTGCCAGCATTCAGGGGACGGAAGCTTTCTTT. It codes for CASIQGTEAFF.

The chain carries TRBV5-4 and TRBJ2-7, with D tentatively TRBD1 (6 bases). Germline CDR1 SGHNT, CDR2 YYREEE (reference sequence). The germline V and J ends were trimmed by 4 bases and 0 bases, with 8 bases remaining between them. The CDR3 is 13 amino acids. The CDR3 DNA reads as TGTGCCAGCAGCCGACAGGACTCCTACGAGCAGTACTTC. As protein: CASSRQDSYEQYF.

This clone was recorded once. J is TRBJ2-1 and V is TRBV14; TRBD1 matches at 9 bases. Germline V CDR1 and CDR2: SGHDN, FVKESK. The V segment lost 2 bases and the J segment 9 bases; nucleotides outside the gene matches: 8. The CDR3 is 15 residues long. In DNA, the CDR3 is TGTGCCAGCAGCCAATTCGGACAGGGGATGAGTGAGCAGTTCTTC. It codes for CASSQFGQGMSEQFF.

This clone was counted between two and nine times. The chain couples TRBV5-6 to TRBJ1-1; D might be TRBD1 (5 bases). The germline V and J ends were trimmed by 1 base and 3 bases, with 10 bases remaining between them. This CDR3 is built from 14 residues. From germline, CDR1 is SGHDT and CDR2 YYEEEE. The CDR3, as DNA: TGTGCCAGCAGCTTGATCAGGGATGACACTGAAGCTTTCTTT. This codes for CASSLIRDDTEAFF.

The chain combines TRBV6-1 with TRBJ2-7, with a weak D call TRBD1 (6 bases). Between the trimmed V and J ends, which lost 0 bases and 6 bases, there was a span of 15 bases. This CDR3 is built from 15 residues. Per the germline V gene, CDR1 is MNHNS and CDR2 is SASEGT. CDR3 DNA sequence: TGTGCCAGCAGTGAAGCGGGTCAGGGGATGGGCGAGCAGTACTTC. Translation: CASSEAGQGMGEQYF.

This clone was recorded only once. V is TRBV7-2 and J is TRBJ2-5; 7 nucleotides match TRBD1. The length of the CDR3 is 15 residues. V dropped 6 bases and J dropped 1; count of bases not matched to a gene: 8. Germline V gene sequence: CDR1 SGHTA, CDR2 FQGNSA. CDR3 sequence reads: CASRTGTALQETQYF. CDR3 DNA sequence: TGTGCCAGCAGGACCGGGACAGCCCTCCAAGAGACCCAGTACTTC.

This rearrangement joins TRBV7-6 to TRBJ2-3, with TRBD2 matching over 7 bases. CDR1 SGHVS and CDR2 FNYEAQ come from the germline V gene. The CDR3 totals 14 residues. The V segment lost 3 bases and the J segment 6 bases; nucleotides outside the gene matches: 6. As DNA, the CDR3 is TGTGCCAGCAGCTTTAGGACGGGGGGTGATACGCAGTATTTT. Residues: CASSFRTGGDTQYF.

In its sample, this clone was seen a few times. V and J are TRBV5-1 and TRBJ1-1; D may be TRBD1 (5 bases). V lost 0 bases and J lost 4, with 10 bases in between. Per the germline V gene, CDR1 is SGHRS and CDR2 is YFSETQ. This CDR3 is 14 amino acids long. The CDR3, as DNA: TGCGCCAGCAGCTTGGTGCAGGGAGGCACTGAAGCTTTCTTT. Its translation is CASSLVQGGTEAFF.

V and J are TRBV19 and TRBJ2-3; maybe TRBD2 (5 bases). The CDR3 has 13 amino acids. The germline CDR1 and CDR2 sequences are LNHDA and SQIVND (reference sequence). The CDR3 protein is CASRGPGPDTQYF. CDR3 bases: TGTGCTAGCAGAGGGCCCGGCCCAGATACGCAGTATTTT. Looking up the rest from reference TRBV19 and TRBJ2-3 gives the full variable domain: DGGITQSPKYLFRKEGQNVTLSCEQNLNHDAMYWYRQDPGQGLRLIYYSQIVNDFQKGDIAEGYSVSREKKESFPLTVTSAQKNPTAFYLCASRGPGPDTQYFGPGTRLTVL.

The chain recombines TRBV2 with TRBJ1-3; D gene unclear. The length of the CDR3 is 16 residues. Trimming cost V 5 bases and J 0 bases, with 14 bases left between them. CDR1 is SNHLY, CDR2 FYNNEI, per germline. The CDR3 DNA sequence: TGTGCCAGCAGTACTATGACGGCTAGCTCTGGAAACACCATATATTTT. This gives the protein CASSTMTASSGNTIYF.